This T cell receptor beta chain was captured by sequencing in a study of beta chain features in type 1 diabetes. The CDR3 contains 13 residues. V dropped 2 bases and J dropped 8; count of bases not matched to a gene: 5. Germline loops: CDR1 SGHVS, CDR2 FQNEAQ. Investigators reverse transcribed all isolated RNA, so they sequenced expressed TCRB transcripts. Data came from immunoSEQ multiplex PCR; TCRdb stores just in-frame clones and leaves some out. This table has approximately 380,000 clones, around 16% appearing once. The source of this sequence is a woman aged 18-29 years in good health. The V call is TRBV7-8, the J call TRBJ1-2; TRBD1 matches at 7 bases. Sequenced: naive CD4+ T cells from blood. CDR3 sequence: CASSLKTGSGYTF. The CDR3 coding sequence is TGTGCCAGCAGCTTAAAGACAGGGAGCGGCTACACCTTC.